This passage covers 19 T cell receptor beta chains from one sample sequenced in a study of blood T cell repertoires in COVID-19. Sequencing used immunoSEQ multiplex PCR; TCRdb keeps in-frame clones, though not all of them. Of tens of thousands of clones in the sample, under 90% are singletons; the top ten hold 2.6%. The sample comprised peripheral blood. These receptors all stem from a man aged 50 to 59 with acute or convalescent COVID-19.

This chain connects TRBV7-6 to TRBJ2-4, with D tentatively TRBD2 (6 bases). V lost 0 bases, J lost 8 bases, and 11 bases lay in between. CDR1 is SGHVS, CDR2 FNYEAQ, per germline. The CDR3 runs to 14 residues. This chain's CDR3 is CASSLAGGEDIQYF. CDR3 nucleotides: TGTGCCAGCAGCTTAGCCGGCGGGGAGGACATTCAGTACTTC.

This clone was counted between two and nine times. The chain couples TRBV5-6 to TRBJ2-7; 8 bases map to TRBD1. V lost 5 bases to trimming and J lost 2 bases; unmatched junction nucleotides: 9. In germline, CDR1 is SGHDT, CDR2 YYEEEE. The length of the CDR3 is 15 residues. For the CDR3, the DNA is TGTGCCAGCAGTAGGACGGGACAGGATGCCTACGAGCAGTACTTC. The encoded protein is CASSRTGQDAYEQYF.

The chain is built from TRBV2 and TRBJ1-5; D not certain. Germline V gene lookup returns CDR1 SNHLY and CDR2 FYNNEI. The CDR3 is 16 residues long. Trimming pared 5 bases from V and 0 bases from J, leaving 14 bases between. The DNA for the CDR3 is TGTGCCAGCAGTTTGTTGGGCCAGTATAGCAATCAGCCCCAGCATTTT. Protein: CASSLLGQYSNQPQHF.

This clone has just one count. This chain joins TRBV11-3 and TRBJ2-3; maybe TRBD2 (6 bases). CDR3 length: 15 amino acids. Germline CDR1 is SGHNT and CDR2 is YENEEA. Trimming took off 1 base at V and 0 bases at J, with 8 bases between the two ends. CDR3 in DNA: TGTGCCAGCAGCTTAGGCGGGGCTAGCACAGATACGCAGTATTTT. Translation gives CASSLGGASTDTQYF.

This clone was detected a few times. CDR3 sequence: CASSAIPGDRTEAFF. CDR3 DNA sequence: TGTGCCAGCAGCGCTATCCCAGGGGATCGGACTGAAGCTTTCTTT. This chain uses TRBV9 with TRBJ1-1; D may be TRBD1 (6 bases). The germline CDR1 and CDR2 sequences are SGDLS and YYNGEE. CDR3 length equals 15 residues. V lost 3 bases to trimming and J lost 5 bases, with 17 bases between them.

The chain couples TRBV27 to TRBJ1-2; D perhaps matches TRBD1 (5 bases). Germline CDR1 MNHEY, CDR2 SMNVEV (reference sequence). V shed 6 bases and J shed 0 bases, with 8 bases lying between them. The CDR3 loop spans 13 amino acids. CDR3 bases: TGTGCCAGCAGGGACATCACTAACTATGGCTACACCTTC. It codes for CASRDITNYGYTF.

The chain is built from TRBV10-3 and TRBJ2-5; weak D call: TRBD2 (6 bases). The CDR3 covers 14 residues. Looked up from germline, CDR1 is ENHRY and CDR2 is SYGVKD. The germline V and J ends were trimmed by 7 bases and 1 base, with 13 bases remaining between them. CDR3 residues: CAIKGGIGQETQYF. As DNA, the CDR3 is TGTGCCATCAAGGGCGGGATTGGCCAAGAGACCCAGTACTTC.

The gene calls are TRBV7-3 and TRBJ2-1; TRBD2 is a possible D gene (6 bases). V dropped 3 bases and J dropped 9 bases, with 9 bases sitting between them. The CDR3 has 12 amino acids. Per germline, CDR1 SGHTA and CDR2 FQGTGA. CDR3 region: CASSFLGSEQFF. The CDR3 DNA reads TGTGCCAGCAGCTTCCTCGGGAGTGAGCAGTTCTTC.

The CDR3 nucleotides are TGCGCCAGCAGCCAAGGCCCTTCGAACAGGGGAATCTATGGCTACACCTTC. This translates into CASSQGPSNRGIYGYTF. The V gene is TRBV4-1, the J gene TRBJ1-2; 7 bases fit TRBD1. J lost 4 bases, V lost 1 base, and 12 bases had no gene match. CDR1 is MGHRA and CDR2 is YSYEKL in the germline V gene. The CDR3 totals 17 residues.

The V call is TRBV9, the J call TRBJ2-3, with a tentative D call TRBD2 (6 bases). V was clipped by 4 bases and J by 3 bases, with 15 bases between them. The germline V gene encodes CDR1 SGDLS and CDR2 YYNGEE. CDR3 length: 15 amino acids. CDR3 in amino acids: CASSTSSERTDTQYF. CDR3 nucleotides: TGTGCCAGCAGCACTTCTAGCGAGAGGACAGATACGCAGTATTTT.

This clone has only one observation. As DNA, the CDR3 is TGTGCCAGCAGCCGACAGGGAGGTACTAATGAAAAACTGTTTTTT. Its protein is CASSRQGGTNEKLFF. The chain is built from TRBV4-2 and TRBJ1-4, with TRBD1 matching 7 bases. The CDR3 sequence is 15 residues long. CDR1 is LGHNA and CDR2 is YNFKEQ in the germline V gene. Trimming removed 4 bases from V and 2 bases from J; junction bases left unmatched: 4.

This clone appeared a few times. The chain links TRBV9 to TRBJ2-1; 11 positions agree with TRBD2. The J segment lost 6 bases and the V segment lost 3 bases, leaving 5 bases of the junction unmatched. The CDR3 extends over 15 amino acids. Germline CDR1 and CDR2: SGDLS and YYNGEE. The CDR3 DNA sequence: TGTGCCAGCAGCGATAGCGGGGGGGCTCTCAATGAGCAGTTCTTC. Protein: CASSDSGGALNEQFF.

The rearrangement links TRBV10-3 to TRBJ2-1, with TRBD1 as a possible D gene (6 bases). Germline V gene sequence: CDR1 ENHRY, CDR2 SYGVKD. There are 14 residues in the CDR3. Trimming cost V 6 bases and J 6 bases, with 15 bases left between them. CDR3 residues: CAIRGRTESNEQFF. DNA for the CDR3: TGTGCCATCAGGGGACGGACAGAGAGCAATGAGCAGTTCTTC.

The chain employs TRBV6-6 and TRBJ2-5; 10 positions match TRBD1. V was pared by 6 bases and J by 6 bases, with 13 bases of the junction left unmatched. This CDR3 is built from 16 residues. Looked up from germline, CDR1 is MNHNY and CDR2 is SVGAGI (reference sequence). The CDR3 DNA reads as TGTGCCAGCAGCCGTCCCGGGACAGGGGATGAAAAGACCCAGTACTTC. Protein sequence: CASSRPGTGDEKTQYF.

V usage is TRBV7-9 and J usage is TRBJ2-2; 8 nucleotides line up with TRBD2. The CDR3 runs to 16 residues. The V gene's germline CDR1 is SEHNR and CDR2 FQNEAQ (reference sequence). V lost 2 bases, J lost 5 bases, and 7 bases stayed unmatched. The CDR3 loop reads CASSLRGGAETGELFF. Written as DNA, the CDR3 is TGTGCCAGCAGCTTACGGGGGGGCGCAGAGACCGGGGAGCTGTTTTTT.

The CDR3 reads CASSKGSVDEQYF. The CDR3 DNA is TGTGCCAGCAGTAAAGGGAGTGTCGACGAGCAGTACTTC. The chain joins TRBV12-3 or TRBV12-4 to TRBJ2-7; TRBD2 is a possible D gene (5 bases). This CDR3 region has 13 residues. V lost 5 bases and J lost 5, with 13 bases in between.

The gene calls are TRBV30 and TRBJ2-3; D perhaps matches TRBD2 (5 bases). Germline CDR1 GTSNPN, CDR2 SVGIG (reference sequence). V dropped 5 bases and J dropped 2 bases, with 20 bases sitting between them. The CDR3 loop spans 16 amino acids. Here the CDR3 reads CAWESRTGFSTDTQYF. DNA of the CDR3: TGTGCCTGGGAATCGAGGACGGGATTTTCCACAGATACGCAGTATTTT.

The gene calls are TRBV18 and TRBJ2-5, with TRBD2 matching 8 bases. The length of the CDR3 is 15 residues. Germline V gene data show CDR1 as KGHSH and CDR2 as LQKENI. Trimming cost V 3 bases and J 2 bases; bases outside gene matches: 5. This chain's CDR3 is CASSPGLAGQETQYF. DNA for the CDR3: TGTGCCAGCTCACCTGGACTAGCAGGGCAAGAGACCCAGTACTTC.

The chain uses TRBV2 and TRBJ2-1; tentatively, D is TRBD1 (6 bases). V lost 4 bases and J lost 4, with 20 bases in between. This CDR3 comprises 17 residues. CDR1 is SNHLY and CDR2 is FYNNEI in the germline V gene. DNA for the CDR3: TGTGCCAGCAGTGCCAACCCAGGGGTCCCTTTTTACAATGAGCAGTTCTTC. Translated: CASSANPGVPFYNEQFF.